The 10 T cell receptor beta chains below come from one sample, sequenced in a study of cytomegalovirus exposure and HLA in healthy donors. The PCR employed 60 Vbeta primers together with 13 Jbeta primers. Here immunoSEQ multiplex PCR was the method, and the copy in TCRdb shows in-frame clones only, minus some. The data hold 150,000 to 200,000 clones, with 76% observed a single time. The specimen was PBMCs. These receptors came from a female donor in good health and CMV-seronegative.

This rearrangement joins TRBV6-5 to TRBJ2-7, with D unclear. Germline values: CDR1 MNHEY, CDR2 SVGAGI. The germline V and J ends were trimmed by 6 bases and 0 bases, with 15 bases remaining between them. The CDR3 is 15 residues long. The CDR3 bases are TGTGCCAGCAGCCTCTATCAATCTAGCTCCTACGAGCAGTACTTC. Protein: CASSLYQSSSYEQYF.

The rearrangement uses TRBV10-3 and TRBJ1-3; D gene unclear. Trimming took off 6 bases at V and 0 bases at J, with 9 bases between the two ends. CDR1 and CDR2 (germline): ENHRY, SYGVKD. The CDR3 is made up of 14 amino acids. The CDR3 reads CAIRKAVSGNTIYF. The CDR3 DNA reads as TGTGCCATCAGGAAAGCTGTCTCTGGAAACACCATATATTTT.

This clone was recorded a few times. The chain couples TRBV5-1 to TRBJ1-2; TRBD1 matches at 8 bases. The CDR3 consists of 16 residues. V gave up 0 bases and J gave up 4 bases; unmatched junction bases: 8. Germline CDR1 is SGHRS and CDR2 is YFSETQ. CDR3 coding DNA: TGCGCCAGCAGCTTGGTAGGTCAGGGGGCCACCTATGGCTACACCTTC. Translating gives CASSLVGQGATYGYTF. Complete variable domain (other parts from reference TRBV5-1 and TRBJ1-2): KAGVTQTPRYLIKTRGQQVTLSCSPISGHRSVSWYQQTPGQGLQFLFEYFSETQRNKGNFPGRFSGRQFSNSRSEMNVSTLELGDSALYLCASSLVGQGATYGYTFGSGTRLTVV.

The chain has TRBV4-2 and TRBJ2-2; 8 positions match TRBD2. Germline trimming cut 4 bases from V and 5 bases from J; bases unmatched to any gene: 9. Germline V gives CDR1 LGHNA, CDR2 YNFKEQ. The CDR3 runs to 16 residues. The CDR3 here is CASSPWGSGVTGELFF. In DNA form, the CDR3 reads TGTGCCAGCAGCCCTTGGGGTAGCGGGGTTACCGGGGAGCTGTTTTTT.

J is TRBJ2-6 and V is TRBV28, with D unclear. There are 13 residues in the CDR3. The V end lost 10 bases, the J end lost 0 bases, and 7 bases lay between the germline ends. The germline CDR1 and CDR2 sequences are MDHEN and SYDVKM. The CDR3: CATVYSGANVLTF. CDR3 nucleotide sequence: TGTGCCACCGTTTACTCTGGGGCCAACGTCCTGACTTTC.

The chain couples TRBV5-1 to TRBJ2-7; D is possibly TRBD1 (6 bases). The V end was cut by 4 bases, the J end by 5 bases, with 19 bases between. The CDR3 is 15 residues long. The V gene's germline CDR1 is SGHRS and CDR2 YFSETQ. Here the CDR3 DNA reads TGCGCCAGCAGCGTCTCAGGGGAGTGGGGGAACGAGCAGTACTTC. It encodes CASSVSGEWGNEQYF.

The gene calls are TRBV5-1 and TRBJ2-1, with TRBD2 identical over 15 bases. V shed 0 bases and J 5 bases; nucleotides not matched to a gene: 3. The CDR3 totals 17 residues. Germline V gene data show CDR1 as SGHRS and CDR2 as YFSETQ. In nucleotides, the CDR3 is TGCGCCAGCAGCTTGGGGACTAGCGGGGGGGCCGACAATGAGCAGTTCTTC. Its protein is CASSLGTSGGADNEQFF. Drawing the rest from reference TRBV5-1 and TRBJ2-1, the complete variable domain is KAGVTQTPRYLIKTRGQQVTLSCSPISGHRSVSWYQQTPGQGLQFLFEYFSETQRNKGNFPGRFSGRQFSNSRSEMNVSTLELGDSALYLCASSLGTSGGADNEQFFGPGTRLTVL.

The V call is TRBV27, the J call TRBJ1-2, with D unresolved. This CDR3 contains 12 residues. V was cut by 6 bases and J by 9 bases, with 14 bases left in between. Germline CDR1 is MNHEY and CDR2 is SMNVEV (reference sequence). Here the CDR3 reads CASSREIGRYTF. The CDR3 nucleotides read TGTGCCAGCAGCCGGGAGATAGGGCGCTACACCTTC.

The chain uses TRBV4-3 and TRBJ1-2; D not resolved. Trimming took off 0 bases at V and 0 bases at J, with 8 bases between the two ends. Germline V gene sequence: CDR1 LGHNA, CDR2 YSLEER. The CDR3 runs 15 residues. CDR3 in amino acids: CASSQEVATNYGYTF. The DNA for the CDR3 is TGCGCCAGCAGCCAAGAGGTGGCAACTAACTATGGCTACACCTTC.

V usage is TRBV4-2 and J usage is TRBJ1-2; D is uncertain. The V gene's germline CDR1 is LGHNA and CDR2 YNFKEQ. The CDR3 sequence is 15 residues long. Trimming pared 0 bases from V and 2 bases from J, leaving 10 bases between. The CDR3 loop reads CASSQEIGRNYGYTF. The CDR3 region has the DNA TGTGCCAGCAGCCAAGAAATTGGCAGGAACTATGGCTACACCTTC.